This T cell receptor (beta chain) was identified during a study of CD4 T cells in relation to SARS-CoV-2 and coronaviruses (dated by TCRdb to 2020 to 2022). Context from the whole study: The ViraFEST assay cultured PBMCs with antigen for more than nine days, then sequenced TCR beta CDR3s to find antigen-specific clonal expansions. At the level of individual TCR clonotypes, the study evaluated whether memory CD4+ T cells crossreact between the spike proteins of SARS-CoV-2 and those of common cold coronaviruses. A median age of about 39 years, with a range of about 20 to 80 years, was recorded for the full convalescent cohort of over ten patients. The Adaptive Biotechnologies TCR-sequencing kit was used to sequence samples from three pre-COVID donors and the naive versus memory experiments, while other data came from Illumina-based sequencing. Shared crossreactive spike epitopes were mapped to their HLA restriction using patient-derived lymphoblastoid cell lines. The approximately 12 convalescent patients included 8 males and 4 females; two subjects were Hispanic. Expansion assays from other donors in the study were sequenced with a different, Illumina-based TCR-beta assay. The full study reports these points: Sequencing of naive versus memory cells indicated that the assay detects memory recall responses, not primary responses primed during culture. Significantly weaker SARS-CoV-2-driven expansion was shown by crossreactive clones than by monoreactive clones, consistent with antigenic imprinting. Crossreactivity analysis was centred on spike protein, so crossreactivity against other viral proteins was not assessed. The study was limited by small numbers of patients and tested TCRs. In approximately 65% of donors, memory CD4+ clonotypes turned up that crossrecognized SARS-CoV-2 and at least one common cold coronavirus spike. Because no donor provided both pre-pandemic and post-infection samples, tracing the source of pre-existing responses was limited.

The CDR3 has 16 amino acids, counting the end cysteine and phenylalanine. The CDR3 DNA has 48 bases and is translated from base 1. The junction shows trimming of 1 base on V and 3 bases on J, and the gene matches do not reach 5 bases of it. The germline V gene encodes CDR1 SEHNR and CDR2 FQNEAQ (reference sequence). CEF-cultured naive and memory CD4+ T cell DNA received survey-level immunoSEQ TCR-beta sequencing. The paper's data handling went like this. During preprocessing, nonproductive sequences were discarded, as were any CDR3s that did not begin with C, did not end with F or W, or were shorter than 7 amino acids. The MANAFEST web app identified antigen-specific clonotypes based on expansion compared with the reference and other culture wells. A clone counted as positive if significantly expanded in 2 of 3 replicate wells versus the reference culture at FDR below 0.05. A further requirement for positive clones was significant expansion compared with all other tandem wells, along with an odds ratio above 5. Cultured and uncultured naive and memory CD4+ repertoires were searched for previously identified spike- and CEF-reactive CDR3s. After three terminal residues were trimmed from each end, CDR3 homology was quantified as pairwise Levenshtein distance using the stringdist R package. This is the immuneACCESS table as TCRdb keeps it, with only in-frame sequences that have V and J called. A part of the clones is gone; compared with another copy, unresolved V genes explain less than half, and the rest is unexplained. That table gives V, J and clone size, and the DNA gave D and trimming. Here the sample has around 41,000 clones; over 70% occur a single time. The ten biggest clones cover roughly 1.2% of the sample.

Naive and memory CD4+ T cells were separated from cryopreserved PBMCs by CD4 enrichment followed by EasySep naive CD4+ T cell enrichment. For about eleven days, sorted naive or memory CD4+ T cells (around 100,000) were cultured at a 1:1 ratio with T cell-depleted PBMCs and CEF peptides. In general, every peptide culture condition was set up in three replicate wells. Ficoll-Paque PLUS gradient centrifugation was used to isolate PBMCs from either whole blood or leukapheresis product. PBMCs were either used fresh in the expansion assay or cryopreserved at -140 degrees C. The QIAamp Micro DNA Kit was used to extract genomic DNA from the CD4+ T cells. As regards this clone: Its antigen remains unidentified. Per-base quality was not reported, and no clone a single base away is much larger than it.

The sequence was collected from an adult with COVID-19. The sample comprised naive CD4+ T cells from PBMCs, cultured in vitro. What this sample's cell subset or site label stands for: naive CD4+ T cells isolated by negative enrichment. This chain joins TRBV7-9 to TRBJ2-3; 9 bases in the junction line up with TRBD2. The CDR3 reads CASSLVRAGGTDTQYF. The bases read TGTGCCAGCAGCTTAGTTCGAGCGGGAGGAACAGATACGCAGTATTTT. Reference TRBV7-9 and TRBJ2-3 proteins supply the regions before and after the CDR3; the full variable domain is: DTGVSQNPRHKITKRGQNVTFRCDPISEHNRLYWYRQTLGQGPEFLTYFQNEAQLEKSRLLSDRFSAERPKGSFSTLEIQRTEQGDSAMYLCASSLVRAGGTDTQYFGPGTRLTVL.